These T cell receptor beta chains were read from a single sample in a study of cytomegalovirus exposure and HLA in healthy donors. Assay used: immunoSEQ multiplex PCR; TCRdb lists only in-frame clones, some missing. The table includes around 99,000 clones, around 67% detected once. Sequencing input: PBMCs. The receptors stem from a woman in her forties in good health and CMV-seropositive. The CDR3 runs from the conserved cysteine through the conserved F or W. The order of the fields is V gene, D gene, J gene, clone size, CDR3 protein, CDR3 DNA. A D gene is named only where the DNA matches it firmly. A clone size is listed for some rows: how often the clone was seen (once, few, many), or a class if it is expanded.

TRBV30	.	TRBJ1-4	.	CAWSDVGGNEKLFF	TGTGCCTGGAGTGACGTAGGCGGTAATGAAAAACTGTTTTTT
TRBV7-6	.	TRBJ1-6	.	CASSPASSYNSPLHF	TGTGCCAGCAGCCCCGCGAGCTCCTATAATTCACCCCTCCACTTT
TRBV19	.	TRBJ1-5	few	CASSINPGGSSQPQHF	TGTGCCAGTAGTATAAATCCGGGGGGCTCAAGTCAGCCCCAGCATTTT
TRBV21-1	.	TRBJ2-2	.	CASSKDGTANTGELFF	TGTGCCAGCAGCAAAGACGGGACAGCGAACACCGGGGAGCTGTTTTTT
TRBV2	TRBD1	TRBJ1-1	.	CASKRQGRGANTEAFF	TGTGCCAGCAAACGACAGGGACGTGGGGCCAACACTGAAGCTTTCTTT
TRBV6-5	.	TRBJ2-5	.	CASSYFRGGAQETQYF	TGTGCCAGCAGTTACTTTCGAGGGGGGGCACAAGAGACCCAGTACTTC
TRBV4-3	TRBD1	TRBJ1-2	.	CASSFQGGKGYTF	TGCGCCAGCAGCTTCCAGGGGGGAAAAGGCTACACCTTC
TRBV9	.	TRBJ2-6	.	CASSAGVAGANVLTF	TGTGCCAGCAGCGCGGGGGTCGCTGGGGCCAACGTCCTGACTTTC
TRBV7-3	TRBD1	TRBJ1-1	.	CASSPGQGEAFF	TGTGCCAGCAGCCCAGGACAGGGCGAAGCTTTCTTT
TRBV5-5	.	TRBJ1-5	.	CASSLGRVNQPQHF	TGTGCCAGCAGCTTAGGGAGGGTCAATCAGCCCCAGCATTTT
TRBV19	TRBD1	TRBJ2-7	.	CASSNRQGPYREQYF	TGTGCCAGTAGTAATCGACAGGGACCGTATCGCGAGCAGTACTTC
TRBV5-1	TRBD2	TRBJ2-3	.	CASSSGGKARDTQYF	TGCGCCAGCAGTAGCGGGGGGAAGGCGAGAGATACGCAGTATTTT
TRBV25-1	.	TRBJ1-4	.	CASSESGVANEKLFF	TGTGCCAGCAGTGAATCAGGGGTGGCTAATGAAAAACTGTTTTTT
TRBV5-1	TRBD2	TRBJ2-7	.	CASSLGLADSYEQYF	TGCGCCAGCAGCTTGGGACTAGCGGACTCCTACGAGCAGTACTTC
TRBV10-2	TRBD1	TRBJ2-7	few	CASNPGQGARYEQYF	TGCGCCAGCAACCCGGGACAGGGGGCGAGGTACGAGCAGTACTTC
TRBV5-5	.	TRBJ2-7	.	CASSLVRSDSYEQYF	TGTGCCAGCAGCTTGGTGAGGTCGGATTCCTACGAGCAGTACTTC
TRBV5-1	TRBD1	TRBJ1-2	.	CASSPGQGRGYTF	TGCGCCAGCAGTCCCGGACAGGGAAGGGGCTACACCTTC
TRBV27	.	TRBJ1-1	.	CASSLERSNTEAFF	TGTGCCAGCAGTTTAGAGAGATCGAACACTGAAGCTTTCTTT
TRBV7-9	.	TRBJ2-3	.	CASSLDSPDTQYF	TGTGCCAGCAGCTTAGACAGCCCCGATACGCAGTATTTT
TRBV7-2	.	TRBJ2-5	.	CASTPVGGAGGTQYF	TGTGCCAGCACCCCGGTTGGGGGGGCCGGGGGGACCCAGTACTTC
TRBV11-2	.	TRBJ2-2	.	CASSLQGGTGELFF	TGTGCCAGCAGCCTACAGGGTGGGACCGGGGAGCTGTTTTTT
TRBV30	.	TRBJ1-6	.	CAWSKAGVTPLHF	TGTGCCTGGAGTAAGGCAGGGGTCACACCCCTCCACTTT
TRBV11-2	.	TRBJ1-1	.	CASSPNVQGRAFF	TGTGCCAGCAGCCCTAACGTCCAGGGAAGAGCTTTCTTT
TRBV2	.	TRBJ1-2	.	CASSEAPTGSNYGYTF	TGTGCCAGCAGTGAAGCTCCGACAGGATCTAACTATGGCTACACCTTC
TRBV5-6	TRBD1	TRBJ2-7	.	CASSLEVGQGSYEQYF	TGTGCCAGCAGCTTGGAGGTCGGACAGGGCTCCTACGAGCAGTACTTC
TRBV28	TRBD1	TRBJ2-7	.	CASSRSMGTGPYEQYF	TGTGCCAGCAGTCGCTCAATGGGGACAGGCCCCTACGAGCAGTACTTC
TRBV7-2	.	TRBJ1-1	once	CASSLGQGSPEAFF	TGTGCCAGCAGCTTAGGCCAGGGTAGCCCTGAAGCTTTCTTT
TRBV16	.	TRBJ2-2	.	CASSQSGQGAGELFF	TGTGCCAGCAGCCAATCAGGGCAGGGCGCCGGGGAGCTGTTTTTT
TRBV2	.	TRBJ2-2	.	CASGGIRTPGELFF	TGTGCCAGCGGGGGGATACGAACACCGGGGGAGCTGTTTTTT
TRBV7-9	.	TRBJ2-3	.	CASSLSGSTDTQYF	TGTGCCAGCAGCTTATCAGGGAGCACAGATACGCAGTATTTT
TRBV18	.	TRBJ1-3	.	CASSPTLDSSGNTIYF	TGTGCCAGCTCACCAACCTTGGACAGCTCTGGAAACACCATATATTTT
TRBV5-1	.	TRBJ2-7	few	CASSRLRDYSYEQYF	TGCGCCAGCAGCCGGCTACGGGATTACTCCTACGAGCAGTACTTC
TRBV18	TRBD1	TRBJ2-5	.	CASSQGTAKETQYF	TGTGCCAGCTCACAAGGGACAGCCAAAGAGACCCAGTACTTC
TRBV4-3	TRBD2	TRBJ2-1	.	CASSQDLVSGTYNEQFF	TGCGCCAGCAGCCAAGATCTGGTTAGCGGGACCTACAATGAGCAGTTCTTC
TRBV19	TRBD2	TRBJ2-1	.	CASSIAGGPDEQFF	TGTGCCAGTAGTATAGCGGGGGGGCCAGATGAGCAGTTCTTC
TRBV4-1	TRBD1	TRBJ1-1	.	CASSLTLGTVNTEAFF	TGCGCCAGCAGCCTAACTCTTGGGACAGTGAACACTGAAGCTTTCTTT
TRBV2	.	TRBJ2-2	.	CASSYDRYTGELFF	TGTGCCAGCAGTTACGACAGATACACCGGGGAGCTGTTTTTT
TRBV7-7	TRBD2	TRBJ2-1	medium-sized	CASSLFPFAGGPYNEQFF	TGTGCTAGCAGCTTATTCCCTTTTGCGGGGGGCCCCTACAATGAGCAGTTCTTC
TRBV29-1	.	TRBJ1-1	.	CSVEEHMNTEAFF	TGCAGCGTTGAAGAACACATGAACACTGAAGCTTTCTTT
TRBV5-6	.	TRBJ1-4	.	CASSSPLSLGHRNEKLFF	TGTGCCAGCAGCTCTCCTTTATCGTTGGGTCACAGGAATGAAAAACTGTTTTTT
TRBV6-1	TRBD2	TRBJ2-3	.	CASRVAGGRTDTQYF	TGTGCCAGCAGGGTAGCGGGGGGAAGGACAGATACGCAGTATTTT
TRBV9	TRBD2	TRBJ2-1	.	CASSVAGGTSEQFF	TGTGCCAGCAGCGTAGCGGGGGGGACGAGTGAGCAGTTCTTC